These 9 T cell receptor beta chains share one sample of origin, sequenced in a study of regulatory T cells in long-lasting Graves disease. For TCR beta, libraries came from iRepertoire HTBI primers and Arm-PCR of CDR3 regions. TCRdb itself ran the multiplex PCR reads through MiXCR, one entry per CDR3 protein. This table has 360,000 or so distinct CDR3 sequences, 20% to 25% appearing once. This sample's time point: persistent/refractory GD, antithyroid drugs over 5 years with positive TRAb. The TCR library was prepared using RNA isolated from PBMCs. The specimen was peripheral blood mononuclear cells (PBMCs), collected when the disease was refractory, from a patient treated with antithyroid drugs. These receptors all stem from a woman aged 40 to 49 with Graves disease.

This clonotype was counted ten times or more. V is TRBV28 and J is TRBJ1-1; D is perhaps TRBD1 (5 bases). The CDR3 contains 16 residues. The V and J ends lost 3 bases and 0 bases respectively, with 14 bases between them. Looked up from germline, CDR1 is MDHEN and CDR2 is SYDVKM. The CDR3 loop reads CASSLSPRDMNTEAFF. In DNA form, the CDR3 reads TGTGCCAGCAGTTTGAGTCCCAGGGATATGAACACTGAAGCTTTCTTT.

There are many counts of this clonotype. The rearrangement links TRBV7-9 to TRBJ1-1, with a weak D call TRBD1 (6 bases). The CDR3 contains 14 residues. Trimming took off 1 base at V and 7 bases at J, with 13 bases between the two ends. Germline V gene data show CDR1 as SEHNR and CDR2 as FQNEAQ (reference sequence). CDR3 loop: CASSLEPGASEAFF. The DNA of the CDR3 is TGTGCCAGCAGCTTAGAGCCAGGGGCCAGTGAAGCTTTCTTT.

This clonotype was counted only a few times. V usage is TRBV28 and J usage is TRBJ1-2, with D uncertain. The CDR3 totals 11 residues. Germline V gene lookup returns CDR1 MDHEN and CDR2 SYDVKM. V lost 6 bases to trimming and J lost 4 bases, with 6 bases between them. As DNA, the CDR3 is TGTGCCAGCAGGGCTCTCTATGGCTACACCTTC. Translating gives CASRALYGYTF.

This clonotype turned up a few times. The chain carries TRBV19 and TRBJ2-7, with TRBD1 as a possible D gene (5 bases). The CDR3 covers 15 residues. Between the trimmed V and J ends, which lost 6 bases and 0 bases, there was a span of 15 bases. Germline V gives CDR1 LNHDA, CDR2 SQIVND (reference sequence). The CDR3 region has the DNA TGTGCCAGTAGCAAGACAGAAAAGAGCTCCTACGAGCAGTACTTC. This codes for CASSKTEKSSYEQYF.

This rearrangement joins TRBV7-8 to TRBJ1-5; 7 bases align to TRBD1. V lost 5 bases, J lost 2 bases, and 18 bases stayed unmatched. There are 19 residues in the CDR3. The V gene's germline CDR1 is SGHVS and CDR2 FQNEAQ. The CDR3 here is CASSPKGRTGLVGNQPQHF. The DNA of the CDR3 is TGTGCCAGCAGCCCAAAGGGGAGGACAGGCCTGGTGGGCAATCAGCCCCAGCATTTT.

This clonotype was seen only a few times. The V gene is TRBV29-1, the J gene TRBJ1-4; D gene unclear. The CDR3 covers 13 residues. Between the trimmed V and J ends, which lost 0 bases and 10 bases, there was a span of 12 bases. Germline V gene sequence: CDR1 SQVTM, CDR2 ANQGSEA. Written as DNA, the CDR3 is TGCAGCGTTGAAGATCCCCGGGAGGGAAAACTGTTTTTT. Amino acids: CSVEDPREGKLFF.

The chain links TRBV25-1 to TRBJ2-2; tentative D call: TRBD1 (6 bases). The germline V and J ends were trimmed by 0 bases and 6 bases, with 14 bases remaining between them. This CDR3 comprises 16 residues. The V gene's germline CDR1 is MGHDK and CDR2 SYGVNS. As DNA, the CDR3 is TGTGCCAGCAGTGAATACCCCAGGGGAAGATCCGGGGAGCTGTTTTTT. This encodes CASSEYPRGRSGELFF.

The table lists this clonotype with many counts. This rearrangement joins TRBV27 to TRBJ2-7; TRBD2 matches 9 bases. The J segment lost 5 bases and the V segment lost 5 bases, leaving 13 bases of the junction unmatched. This CDR3 comprises 16 residues. From germline, CDR1 is MNHEY and CDR2 SMNVEV (reference sequence). CDR3 amino acids: CASSPGGSGSLDEQYF. The CDR3 bases are TGTGCCAGCAGTCCCGGCGGTAGCGGGAGTCTCGACGAGCAGTACTTC.

J is TRBJ1-2 and V is TRBV7-8; possibly TRBD1 for D (6 bases). Germline CDR1 reads SGHVS; CDR2 reads FQNEAQ. CDR3 length: 13 residues. V lost 2 bases and J 4 bases, leaving 8 bases between the germline ends. CDR3 nucleotide sequence: TGTGCCAGCAGCTTATCAGGGGCCTATGGCTACACCTTC. Translated: CASSLSGAYGYTF.